The rows below give T cell receptor beta chains drawn from one sample of a study of cytotoxic CD8 clonotypes in ibrutinib-treated CLL. Produced via immunoSEQ multiplex PCR; TCRdb's table is partial and in-frame only. The sample comprises roughly 190,000 clones, roughly 72% of which are singletons, and roughly 13% rests with the top ten. This material consisted of PBMCs, taken after 24 months of ibrutinib treatment. These receptors all stem from a human donor with chronic lymphocytic leukemia. The CDR3 runs from the conserved cysteine through the conserved F or W. Each record gives: clone size, D gene, V gene, CDR3 length, J gene, CDR3 DNA, CDR3 protein. The D gene is left open where the match is weak. Where a row states a size, it is once, few, many or the class of an expanded clone; other rows omit it.

>.|TRBD1|TRBV2|14|TRBJ1-5
TGTGCCAGCAGGACAGGGGGATTCAATCAGCCCCAGCATTTT
CASRTGGFNQPQHF
>.|.|TRBV25-1|16|TRBJ2-5
TGTGCCAGCAGTGATTTTTCCGGACGCAACCAAGAGACCCAGTACTTC
CASSDFSGRNQETQYF
>.|.|TRBV4-1|15|TRBJ2-7
TGCGCCAGCAGCCAAGGTCCAGCGGGCTCGTACGAGCAGTACTTC
CASSQGPAGSYEQYF
>.|.|TRBV19|13|TRBJ2-2
TGTGCCAGTAGTATATATAACACCGGGGAGCTGTTTTTT
CASSIYNTGELFF
>.|TRBD1|TRBV11-2|17|TRBJ1-1
TGTGCCACCGCGAGATCGACAGGGCGGCTGGTCTTGACTGAAGCTTTCTTT
CATARSTGRLVLTEAFF
>.|TRBD2|TRBV2|16|TRBJ2-3
TGTGCCAGCAGCCCCGAGACTAGCGGGAGAGCAGATACGCAGTATTTT
CASSPETSGRADTQYF
>.|.|TRBV6-5|15|TRBJ2-2
TGTGCCAGCAGTTACTCCGGGCCGCGAGAGGGGGAGCTGTTTTTT
CASSYSGPREGELFF
>.|.|TRBV6-4|16|TRBJ2-1
TGTGCCAGCAGTGAGTTGCCGGGAATGGCCTACAATGAGCAGTTCTTC
CASSELPGMAYNEQFF
>.|TRBD2|TRBV9|16|TRBJ2-5
TGTGCCAGCAGCGTAGGGCTAGCGGGAGGGCAAGAGACCCAGTACTTC
CASSVGLAGGQETQYF
>.|.|TRBV21-1|16|TRBJ2-3
TGTGCCAGCAGCAAAGCCCGGACAGTTACCACAGATACGCAGTATTTT
CASSKARTVTTDTQYF
>once|.|TRBV19|15|TRBJ1-1
TGTGCCAGTAGTAAGGCAGGGGTCGATTACACTGAAGCTTTCTTT
CASSKAGVDYTEAFF
>.|TRBD1|TRBV10-2|17|TRBJ1-2
TGCGCCAGCAGTGCAGTCCTACGGACAGGGGGCATCTATGGCTACACCTTC
CASSAVLRTGGIYGYTF
>.|.|TRBV5-5|14|TRBJ1-2
TGTGCCAGCAGCTTGGAGGGATTGTACTATGGCTACACCTTC
CASSLEGLYYGYTF
>.|.|TRBV5-4|15|TRBJ2-5
TGTGCCAGCAGCTTGGGTCAGGGGAGGGAGGAGACCCAGTACTTC
CASSLGQGREETQYF
>.|TRBD1|TRBV28|15|TRBJ2-7
TGTGCCAGCAGTTTAGTAGGACAGGGGATCCACGAGCAGTACTTC
CASSLVGQGIHEQYF
>few|.|TRBV7-2|14|TRBJ2-7
TGTGCCAGCAGCTTAGTCCGGGACATCTACGAGCAGTACTTC
CASSLVRDIYEQYF
>.|.|TRBV2|15|TRBJ2-3
TGTGCCAGCAGTGTGTCAGCGGTTAGCACAGATACGCAGTATTTT
CASSVSAVSTDTQYF
>few|TRBD1|TRBV27|15|TRBJ1-3
TGTGCCAGCAGTTTATCGACAGGGAGTGGAAACACCATATATTTT
CASSLSTGSGNTIYF
>.|TRBD1|TRBV5-4|16|TRBJ2-7
TGTGCCAGCAGCTCATTAACGGGACAGGCCGTCTACGAGCAGTACTTC
CASSSLTGQAVYEQYF
>.|TRBD1|TRBV7-2|13|TRBJ2-7
TGTGCCAGCAGCCTAGACCCGGGACAGGAGCAGTACTTC
CASSLDPGQEQYF
>.|TRBD2|TRBV18|16|TRBJ2-1
TGTGCCAGCTCACCACGAAGTAGCGGGAGGTACAATGAGCAGTTCTTC
CASSPRSSGRYNEQFF
>.|.|TRBV6-1|18|TRBJ2-5
TGTGCCAGCAGTGAAGCGCTGGTACCGGGGAACTCGGGAGAGACCCAGTACTTC
CASSEALVPGNSGETQYF
>.|.|TRBV29-1|15|TRBJ2-2
TGCAGCGTTGTTTTGGGGGAGTTTGGGACCGGGGAGCTGTTTTTT
CSVVLGEFGTGELFF
>.|TRBD2|TRBV6-5|14|TRBJ2-7
TGTGCCAGCAGTTCCCATTGGACTAGCGGGAGGCAGTACTTC
CASSSHWTSGRQYF
>.|TRBD2|TRBV13|15|TRBJ2-1
TGTGCCAGCAGCCTCCGGGGGGAGGGCTACAATGAGCAGTTCTTC
CASSLRGEGYNEQFF
>once|.|TRBV27|15|TRBJ2-1
TGTGCCAGCAGTTTAAATCAGTGGGTCTACAATGAGCAGTTCTTC
CASSLNQWVYNEQFF
>few|TRBD2|TRBV19|18|TRBJ2-7
TGTGCCAGTAGTGAACGATCCGCCTTACTAGCGGGAGGCTACGAGCAGTACTTC
CASSERSALLAGGYEQYF
>few|TRBD2|TRBV19|16|TRBJ2-5
TGTGCCAGTAGTGATACCGGACTAGCGGGCCAAGAGACCCAGTACTTC
CASSDTGLAGQETQYF
>once|.|TRBV9|15|TRBJ1-5
TGTGCCAGCGGCAAAACAACCTATAGCAATCAGCCCCAGCATTTT
CASGKTTYSNQPQHF
>.|.|TRBV19|15|TRBJ1-5
TGTGCCAGTAGTATCGGGATCTATAGCAATCAGCCCCAGCATTTT
CASSIGIYSNQPQHF
>.|.|TRBV7-3|17|TRBJ2-2
TGTGCCAGCAGCCCCCGGGGAGGGCAGGGGGCTATCGGGGAGCTGTTTTTT
CASSPRGGQGAIGELFF
>.|.|TRBV12-5|16|TRBJ1-1
TGTGCTAGTGGTTCCCGGGAGTCACCGATGAACACTGAAGCTTTCTTT
CASGSRESPMNTEAFF
>once|.|TRBV4-1|14|TRBJ1-2
TGCGCCAGCAGCGGACAAGTTAGGCTGGGTGGCTACACCTTC
CASSGQVRLGGYTF
>.|.|TRBV27|17|TRBJ1-2
TGTGCCAGCAGTTTAGGAGCAGGACAGATACCTAACTATGGCTACACCTTC
CASSLGAGQIPNYGYTF
>.|.|TRBV4-2|16|TRBJ2-2
TGTGCCAGCAGCCAAGGGACAGAAGATTACACCGGGGAGCTGTTTTTT
CASSQGTEDYTGELFF
>.|TRBD1|TRBV5-1|14|TRBJ1-1
TGCGCCAGCAGCCAAAGGACAGGGAGCACTGAAGCTTTCTTT
CASSQRTGSTEAFF
>.|.|TRBV2|14|TRBJ2-2
TGTGCCAGCAGGGCCGAGCAGGGCACCGGGGAGCTGTTTTTT
CASRAEQGTGELFF
>.|.|TRBV28|11|TRBJ2-7
TGTGCCAGCTGTGGTTCCTACGAGCAGTACTTC
CASCGSYEQYF
>.|TRBD1|TRBV15|10|TRBJ1-2
TGTGCCGGACAGGGGTATGGCTACACCTTC
CAGQGYGYTF
>.|.|TRBV18|15|TRBJ1-1
TGTGCCAGCTCACCACCGGTCATGGGGGGGACTGAAGCTTTCTTT
CASSPPVMGGTEAFF
>.|.|TRBV5-6|13|TRBJ1-1
TGTGCCAGCAGCTTGGTCCGGGCGACTGAAGCTTTCTTT
CASSLVRATEAFF
>.|.|TRBV27|15|TRBJ2-4
TGTGCCAGCAGTTTCTTCTCAGCGGCCAAAAACATTCAGTACTTC
CASSFFSAAKNIQYF
>few|.|TRBV10-3|12|TRBJ2-5
TGTGCCATCAGTGAACTAGGGGAGACCCAGTACTTC
CAISELGETQYF
>few|.|TRBV10-2|10|TRBJ2-3
TGCGCCAGCAGTGAAAATACGCAGTATTTT
CASSENTQYF
>.|.|TRBV5-6|17|TRBJ2-1
TGTGCCAGCAGCTTGGAAACAGGGTATGGGTCCTACAATGAGCAGTTCTTC
CASSLETGYGSYNEQFF
>.|.|TRBV6-5|14|TRBJ2-2
TGTGCCAGCAGTTACATAGCGGTCACCGGGGAGCTGTTTTTT
CASSYIAVTGELFF
>.|.|TRBV18|17|TRBJ1-6
TGTGCCAGCTCACCATTGGGATCGACCTGGGATAATTCACCCCTCCACTTT
CASSPLGSTWDNSPLHF